The next 27 T cell receptor beta chains were all read from a single sample in a study of T cells expressing NK-cell markers. TCRdb re-called the 5' RACE reads and shows each CDR3 protein once, DNA omitted. Its listing shows 550,000 to 600,000 distinct CDR3 sequences. Sequencing was carried out using blood T cells: a sorted CD56 or NKG2C T cell subset, CD4+ or CD8+ T cells, or bulk PBMC T cells (not recorded which). These receptors came from a young man in good health.

The V call is TRBV7-9, the J call TRBJ2-1; the TRBD2 assignment by TCRdb is unverifiable without DNA. CDR3 size: 15 residues. CDR1 is SEHNR, CDR2 FQNEAQ, per germline (reference sequence). The CDR3 region is CASSPHGRAPNEQFF.

The chain is built from TRBV3-1 and TRBJ2-5; TCRdb names TRBD2, which stays unverified in the absence of DNA. The germline CDR1 and CDR2 sequences are LGHDT and YNNKEL (reference sequence). The CDR3 loop spans 18 amino acids. CDR3 region: CASSQGLPALANQETQYF.

V and J are TRBV12-3 or TRBV12-4 and TRBJ1-6. The CDR3 consists of 13 residues. CDR3 amino acids: CASSLGYNSPLHF.

V and J are TRBV20-1 and TRBJ2-3; the TCRdb call, TRBD2, lacks DNA for checking. The germline V gene has CDR1 DFQATT and CDR2 SNEGSKA (reference sequence). CDR3 length: 17 residues. The CDR3 here is CSARAAGPEYGTDTQYF.

The gene calls are TRBV2 and TRBJ2-3; TCRdb picks TRBD2, but there is no DNA to check that call. CDR3 length equals 16 residues. CDR1 and CDR2 from the germline V gene are SNHLY and FYNNEI. CDR3 region: CANLVDFGRVWDTQYF. Drawing the rest from reference TRBV2 and TRBJ2-3, the complete variable domain is EPEVTQTPSHQVTQMGQEVILRCVPISNHLYFYWYRQILGQKVEFLVSFYNNEISEKSEIFDDQFSVERPDGSNFTLKIRSTKLEDSAMYFCANLVDFGRVWDTQYFGPGTRLTVL.

The V call is TRBV7-6, the J call TRBJ2-1; the TRBD2 assignment by TCRdb is unverifiable without DNA. This CDR3 has 15 amino acids. Germline CDR1 reads SGHVS; CDR2 reads FNYEAQ. The CDR3 here is CASSNLAGGHNEQFF.

V usage is TRBV20-1 and J usage is TRBJ2-1; the TCRdb D gene call, TRBD2, has no DNA to confirm it. The CDR3 totals 13 residues. CDR1 is DFQATT and CDR2 is SNEGSKA in the germline V gene (reference sequence). The CDR3 protein is CSARREAHNEQFF.

This sequence joins TRBV4-3 and TRBJ2-3; as DNA is missing, the TRBD2 call by TCRdb cannot be tested. The CDR3 spans 16 residues. The germline gives CDR1 LGHNA, CDR2 YSLEER. The CDR3 loop reads CASSQAAAGGTDTQYF.

The chain carries TRBV30 and TRBJ2-3. Germline CDR1 GTSNPN, CDR2 SVGIG (reference sequence). The CDR3 has 14 residues. The CDR3 region is CAWSVFSRTDTQYF.

The gene calls are TRBV7-6 and TRBJ2-1; TCRdb's D gene call, TRBD2, goes unchecked for lack of DNA. CDR1 and CDR2 from the germline V gene are SGHVS and FNYEAQ. The CDR3 has 15 amino acids. CDR3 amino acids: CASSQRLGSYNEQFF.

J is TRBJ2-3 and V is TRBV6-5; TCRdb picks TRBD2, but there is no DNA to check that call. The CDR3 runs to 15 residues. Germline V gives CDR1 MNHEY, CDR2 SVGAGI. The CDR3 loop reads CASSYSAGATDTQYF.

The rearrangement joins TRBV10-2 to TRBJ2-5; the D gene TCRdb calls, TRBD2, cannot be checked with no DNA. The CDR3 extends over 13 amino acids. Germline CDR1 and CDR2: WSHSY and SAAADI. The CDR3 here is CASSASDQETQYF.

CDR3 in amino acids: CASSLGTDRSSGNTIYF. This chain joins TRBV7-6 and TRBJ1-3; TCRdb calls TRBD1, which cannot be checked without DNA. This CDR3 is built from 17 residues. Germline V CDR1 and CDR2: SGHVS, FNYEAQ. The full variable domain, rest sourced from reference TRBV7-6 and TRBJ1-3, is GAGVSQSPRYKVTKRGQDVALRCDPISGHVSLYWYRQALGQGPEFLTYFNYEAQQDKSGLPNDRFSAERPEGSISTLTIQRTEQRDSAMYRCASSLGTDRSSGNTIYFGEGSWLTVV.

The genes are TRBV20-1 and TRBJ1-2; TCRdb indicates TRBD1, and absent DNA this call remains unverified. Germline CDR1 and CDR2: DFQATT and SNEGSKA (reference sequence). This CDR3 spans 13 amino acids. The chain's CDR3 is CSASRDRVYGYTF.

The chain carries TRBV9 and TRBJ2-1. This CDR3 comprises 14 residues. The V gene's germline CDR1 is SGDLS and CDR2 YYNGEE. The CDR3 region is CASSVGRGTSEQFF.

J is TRBJ2-5 and V is TRBV20-1; the D gene TCRdb calls, TRBD2, cannot be checked with no DNA. Germline lookup yields CDR1 DFQATT and CDR2 SNEGSKA (reference sequence). The CDR3 covers 17 residues. The chain's CDR3 is CSARPRTSGRPQETQYF.

The CDR3 protein is CASREGLAGVNEQFF. The chain employs TRBV6-1 and TRBJ2-1; TCRdb's assignment of TRBD2 cannot be checked, as there is no DNA. The CDR3 sequence is 15 residues long. Germline CDR1 and CDR2: MNHNS and SASEGT.

V is TRBV4-1 and J is TRBJ2-4. Germline CDR1 and CDR2: MGHRA and YSYEKL. The CDR3 totals 19 residues. The CDR3 region is CASSQGASTALIAKNIQYF.

This chain joins TRBV4-1 and TRBJ2-5; TCRdb's D call, TRBD1, is unchecked because there is no DNA. This CDR3 is built from 15 residues. CDR1 is MGHRA, CDR2 YSYEKL, per germline. CDR3 sequence: CASSQGQGARGTQYF.

V and J are TRBV25-1 and TRBJ2-1; lacking DNA, the TRBD1 call made by TCRdb goes unchecked. The V gene's germline CDR1 is MGHDK and CDR2 SYGVNS. This CDR3 region has 16 residues. The CDR3 here is CASSETTGGYYNEQFF.

The chain has TRBV29-1 and TRBJ2-1; there is no DNA to check the TCRdb D call of TRBD1. Germline V gene lookup returns CDR1 SQVTM and CDR2 ANQGSEA. The CDR3 is 13 residues long. CDR3 in amino acids: CSVEETVDNEQFF.

The rearrangement links TRBV7-2 to TRBJ1-6; as DNA is missing, the TRBD1 call by TCRdb cannot be tested. The CDR3 has 17 residues. Germline CDR1 reads SGHTA; CDR2 reads FQGNSA. CDR3 protein: CASSFLRPQGRNSPLHF.

The chain has TRBV27 and TRBJ2-2; the D gene TCRdb calls, TRBD2, cannot be checked with no DNA. The germline gives CDR1 MNHEY, CDR2 SMNVEV (reference sequence). CDR3 length: 16 residues. The CDR3 sequence: CASTSLLAANTGELFF.

The chain combines TRBV20-1 with TRBJ2-1; the D call from TCRdb, TRBD1, cannot be confirmed without DNA. The CDR3 runs to 14 residues. The germline gives CDR1 DFQATT, CDR2 SNEGSKA (reference sequence). CDR3 loop: CSAPGTGGYNEQFF.

This chain connects TRBV5-1 to TRBJ2-2; TCRdb outputs TRBD1, but without DNA this stays unchecked. This CDR3 is 15 amino acids long. Germline CDR1 reads SGHRS; CDR2 reads YFSETQ. The CDR3 sequence: CASSDRQGGSGELFF.

The chain links TRBV12-3 or TRBV12-4 to TRBJ2-3; TCRdb's D call, TRBD1, is unchecked because there is no DNA. The CDR3 is 15 residues long. This chain's CDR3 is CASSRDGTSTDTQYF.

The genes are TRBV13 and TRBJ1-2; TCRdb returns TRBD1, unconfirmable since there is no DNA. This CDR3 is built from 14 residues. Germline CDR1 reads PRHDT; CDR2 reads FYEKMQ (reference sequence). CDR3 residues: CASSPGQGLYGYTF.